This T cell receptor beta chain appears in the sequencing data of a study of T cells expressing NK-cell markers. Whole-study results and caveats: For over five donors, the dominant NKG2C+ clonotypes made up about 1.0-7.0% of their CD8+ T cells.

The germline CDR1 and CDR2 sequences are SGHRS and YFSETQ. The CDR3 is 15 residues long. Reprocessing the 5' RACE reads, TCRdb reports a single entry for every CDR3 protein and omits DNA. The sample totals 400,000 to 450,000 distinct CDR3 sequences; its top ten clones hold roughly 7.2%. As to this clonotype: The antigen is undetermined.

The TCR comes from a woman aged 18 to 75 in good health. This chain links TRBV5-1 with TRBJ2-3; TCRdb outputs TRBD2, but without DNA this stays unchecked. The sequenced sample was blood T cells: a sorted CD56 or NKG2C T cell subset, CD4+ or CD8+ T cells, or bulk PBMC T cells (not recorded which). The CDR3 region is CATQPNAGVSDTQYF.